This entry lists 13 T cell receptor beta chains sequenced from one sample in a study of blood T cell repertoires in COVID-19. Assay used: immunoSEQ multiplex PCR; TCRdb lists only in-frame clones, some missing. Of 300,000 to 400,000 clones listed, 70% to 90% are singletons. Input material: PBMCs or T cells enriched from blood (not recorded which). These receptors originate from a woman under 30 who had recovered from COVID-19.

The V gene is TRBV6-5, the J gene TRBJ2-1, with a tentative D call TRBD1 (6 bases). From germline, CDR1 is MNHEY and CDR2 SVGAGI. The CDR3 totals 13 residues. The V and J ends lost 2 bases and 9 bases respectively, with 11 bases between them. The CDR3 loop reads CASSYPDSVEQFF. The CDR3 coding sequence is TGTGCCAGCAGTTACCCGGACAGCGTTGAGCAGTTCTTC.

The V and J genes are TRBV4-2 and TRBJ2-3, with D unclear. Germline values: CDR1 LGHNA, CDR2 YNFKEQ. This CDR3 contains 16 residues. V lost 5 bases, J lost 0 bases, and 15 bases lay in between. The CDR3 protein is CASSLSTGGSTDTQYF. CDR3 bases: TGTGCCAGCAGCTTATCGACGGGTGGAAGCACAGATACGCAGTATTTT.

The chain combines TRBV28 with TRBJ2-1, with 7 nucleotides matching TRBD1. Unmatched junction bases numbered 15, after V lost 3 bases and J lost 7 bases. The CDR3 length is 17 residues. The V gene's germline CDR1 is MDHEN and CDR2 SYDVKM. This chain's CDR3 is CASSLRGQATNLNEQFF. CDR3 coding DNA: TGTGCCAGCAGTTTGAGGGGGCAGGCTACGAACCTTAATGAGCAGTTCTTC.

The chain recombines TRBV7-2 with TRBJ2-1, with D possibly being TRBD2 (5 bases). The length of the CDR3 is 14 residues. CDR1 is SGHTA and CDR2 is FQGNSA in the germline V gene. V shed 1 base and J shed 5 bases, with 9 bases lying between them. CDR3 nucleotides: TGTGCCAGCAGCTTAGTCCGGGGAAACAATGAGCAGTTCTTC. The encoded protein is CASSLVRGNNEQFF.

V is TRBV5-8 and J is TRBJ1-5; D might be TRBD1 (5 bases). The germline V gene encodes CDR1 SGHTS and CDR2 YDEGEE. The CDR3 consists of 15 residues. With 1 base removed from V and 2 bases from J, the gap between germline ends came to 10 bases. The CDR3 reads CASSLFGGGNQPQHF. The CDR3 nucleotides are TGTGCCAGCAGCTTGTTTGGAGGGGGCAATCAGCCCCAGCATTTT. Variable domain in full (rest from reference TRBV5-8 and TRBJ1-5): EAGVTQSPTHLIKTRGQQATLRCSPISGHTSVYWYQQALGLGLQFLLWYDEGEERNRGNFPPRFSGRQFPNYSSELNVNALELEDSALYLCASSLFGGGNQPQHFGDGTRLSIL.

In DNA, the CDR3 is TGTGCCAGCAGTTACCCCGCCGGGGTTAATGAAAAACTGTTTTTT. This encodes CASSYPAGVNEKLFF. The rearrangement joins TRBV6-5 to TRBJ1-4; no definite D call. The CDR3 totals 15 residues. The V gene's germline CDR1 is MNHEY and CDR2 SVGAGI. V was pared by 2 bases and J by 4 bases, with 11 bases between.

This rearrangement joins TRBV30 to TRBJ1-2; D ambiguous. CDR3 length: 12 amino acids. Germline values: CDR1 GTSNPN, CDR2 SVGIG (reference sequence). Trimming left V 0 bases short and J 3 bases short, with 5 bases between. The CDR3 spells CAWSVYHYGYTF. The CDR3 coding sequence is TGTGCCTGGAGTGTATATCACTATGGCTACACCTTC.

The V gene is TRBV7-3, the J gene TRBJ2-3, with 7 bases lining up with TRBD2. Germline trimming cut 4 bases from V and 1 base from J; bases unmatched to any gene: 8. This CDR3 comprises 16 residues. Germline CDR1 is SGHTA and CDR2 is FQGTGA. The CDR3 sequence is CASSYLSGGRTDTQYF. For the CDR3, the DNA is TGTGCCAGCAGCTACCTCTCGGGGGGACGCACAGATACGCAGTATTTT.

The rearrangement joins TRBV6-5 to TRBJ1-2; a possible D gene is TRBD1 (6 bases). Germline CDR1 is MNHEY and CDR2 is SVGAGI. Trimming cost V 6 bases and J 0 bases, with 11 bases left between them. The length of the CDR3 is 14 residues. CDR3 coding DNA: TGTGCCAGCAGGACAGGTATAGCTAACTATGGCTACACCTTC. It is translated as CASRTGIANYGYTF.

About this clone itself: The sample has other DNA sequences that encode this CDR3 too. J is TRBJ1-1 and V is TRBV6-5; D remains unclear. This CDR3 has 13 residues. The germline V and J ends were trimmed by 0 bases and 5 bases, with 7 bases remaining between them. Germline values: CDR1 MNHEY, CDR2 SVGAGI. The CDR3: CASSYSRGTEAFF. The CDR3 DNA reads TGTGCCAGCAGTTACTCCAGAGGGACTGAAGCTTTCTTT.

The V call is TRBV30, the J call TRBJ1-2; D is uncertain. The CDR3 extends over 12 amino acids. CDR1 GTSNPN and CDR2 SVGIG come from the germline V gene (reference sequence). Trimming stripped 4 bases from V and 8 bases from J, with 14 bases between. In nucleotides, the CDR3 is TGTGCCTGGACAGTCCTGTTATCAGGCTACACCTTC. Translated, it gives CAWTVLLSGYTF. The full variable domain, with the rest looked up from reference TRBV30 and TRBJ1-2, is SQTIHQWPATLVQPVGSPLSLECTVEGTSNPNLYWYRQAAGRGLQLLFYSVGIGQISSEVPQNLSASRPQDRQFILSSKKLLLSDSGFYLCAWTVLLSGYTFGSGTRLTVV.

This chain uses TRBV3-1 (or the pseudogene TRBV3-2) with TRBJ1-1; D unresolved. This CDR3 region has 12 residues. Germline-derived CDR1 and CDR2 are LGHDT and YNNKEL (reference sequence). V shed 4 bases and J shed 5 bases, with 8 bases lying between them. CDR3 DNA sequence: TGTGCCAGCAGCCGGGTGAGGACTGAAGCTTTCTTT. Encoded protein: CASSRVRTEAFF.

CDR3 sequence (DNA): TGTGCCTGGAGTGTAGGAGGGAGGGCCAACGTCCTGACTTTC. Translating gives CAWSVGGRANVLTF. The chain carries TRBV30 and TRBJ2-6, with D perhaps TRBD2 (6 bases). Trimming took 0 bases from V and 5 from J, leaving 8 bases between them. Per germline, CDR1 GTSNPN and CDR2 SVGIG (reference sequence). This CDR3 has 14 residues.